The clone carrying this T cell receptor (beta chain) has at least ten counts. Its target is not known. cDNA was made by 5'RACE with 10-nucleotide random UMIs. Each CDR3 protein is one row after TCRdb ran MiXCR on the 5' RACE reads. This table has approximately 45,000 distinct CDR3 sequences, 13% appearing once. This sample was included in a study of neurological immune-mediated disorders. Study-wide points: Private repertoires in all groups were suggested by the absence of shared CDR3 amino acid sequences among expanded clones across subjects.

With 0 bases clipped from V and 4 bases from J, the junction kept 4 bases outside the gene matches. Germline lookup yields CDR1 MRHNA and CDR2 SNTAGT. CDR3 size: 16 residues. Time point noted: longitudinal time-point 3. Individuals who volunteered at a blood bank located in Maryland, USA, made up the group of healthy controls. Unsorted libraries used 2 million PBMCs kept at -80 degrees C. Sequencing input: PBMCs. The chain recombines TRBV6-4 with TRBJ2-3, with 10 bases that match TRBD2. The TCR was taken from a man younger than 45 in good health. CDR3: CASSDSIAGGADTQYF. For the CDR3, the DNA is TGTGCCAGCAGTGACTCGATAGCGGGAGGCGCAGATACGCAGTATTTT.